This entry lists 22 T cell receptor beta chains sequenced from one sample in a study of Graves' ophthalmopathy and Graves' hyperthyroidism. The authors amplified TCR beta CDR3 regions, and they did so from RNA transcripts for repertoire sequencing. The authors performed first-round RT-PCR with HTBI primers and then a second-round multiplex PCR. TCRdb fed the multiplex PCR reads into MiXCR, producing one record per CDR3 protein. The data contain around 1,000,000 distinct CDR3 sequences, less than 45% of them singletons. Input material: peripheral blood or thyroid tissue (not recorded which). The receptors here all came from an adult man with Graves' hyperthyroidism.

This sequence joins TRBV20-1 and TRBJ1-5, with D perhaps TRBD1 (5 bases). Trimming took off 3 bases at V and 6 bases at J, with 12 bases between the two ends. This CDR3 spans 13 amino acids. Germline values: CDR1 DFQATT, CDR2 SNEGSKA (reference sequence). The CDR3 bases are TGCAGTGCTAGCGGACGGGACTTTCAGCCCCAGCATTTT. It specifies CSASGRDFQPQHF.

This clonotype was found many times. The J gene is TRBJ1-2, the V gene TRBV7-9, with TRBD1 matching over 8 bases. The CDR3 totals 14 residues. The germline gives CDR1 SEHNR, CDR2 FQNEAQ (reference sequence). V lost 1 base, J lost 8 bases, and 6 bases stayed unmatched. Here the CDR3 reads CASSLDRGTEGYTF. In nucleotides, the CDR3 is TGTGCCAGCAGCTTAGACAGGGGGACGGAAGGCTACACCTTC. The full variable domain, its missing parts supplied by reference TRBV7-9 and TRBJ1-2, is DTGVSQNPRHKITKRGQNVTFRCDPISEHNRLYWYRQTLGQGPEFLTYFQNEAQLEKSRLLSDRFSAERPKGSFSTLEIQRTEQGDSAMYLCASSLDRGTEGYTFGSGTRLTVV.

V gene TRBV3-1 combines with J gene TRBJ1-2, with 9 bases that match TRBD1. Germline CDR1 reads LGHDT; CDR2 reads YNNKEL (reference sequence). Germline trimming cut 4 bases from V and 4 bases from J; bases unmatched to any gene: 10. The CDR3 spans 16 residues. The CDR3 here is CASSPGQGLVVYGYTF. The CDR3 coding sequence is TGTGCCAGCAGCCCGGGACAGGGTTTAGTTGTCTATGGCTACACCTTC.

This clonotype was seen repeatedly, ten times or more. V gene TRBV29-1 combines with J gene TRBJ2-5; 10 bases are a match to TRBD2. This CDR3 has 14 residues. J lost 4 bases, V lost 1 base, and 3 bases had no gene match. CDR1 is SQVTM and CDR2 is ANQGSEA in the germline V gene. CDR3 amino acids: CSVEAGTSAETQYF. The CDR3 DNA sequence: TGCAGCGTTGAAGCCGGGACTAGCGCAGAGACCCAGTACTTC.

On this clonotype itself: One junction end disagrees with the germline gene, perhaps due to a read error. This sequence joins TRBV7-9 and TRBJ1-1; D is possibly TRBD1 (5 bases). The CDR3 length is 13 residues. Germline CDR1 SEHNR, CDR2 FQNEAQ (reference sequence). The CDR3 bases are TGTGCCAGCAGCATAGCTCAGGGAACTGAAGCTTTCTTT. Protein sequence: CASSIAQGTEAFF.

Many counts were recorded for this clonotype. The chain is built from TRBV20-1 and TRBJ1-6; D might be TRBD1 (6 bases). The ends were cut back, 1 base at V and 8 bases at J, with 12 bases in the middle. Germline assignment: CDR1 DFQATT and CDR2 SNEGSKA (reference sequence). The CDR3 sequence is 14 residues long. In nucleotides, the CDR3 is TGCAGTGCTAGAGGGGGGCAGGGAGATTCACCCCTCCACTTT. Its translation is CSARGGQGDSPLHF.

Ten or more counts support this clonotype. The CDR3 protein is CASSQDRTGDGYTF. The CDR3 nucleotides are TGTGCCAGCAGCCAAGATAGGACAGGGGATGGCTACACCTTC. The chain combines TRBV4-2 with TRBJ1-2, with 9 positions matching TRBD1. With 0 bases clipped from V and 6 bases from J, the junction kept 2 bases outside the gene matches. The CDR3 contains 14 residues. Germline lookup yields CDR1 LGHNA and CDR2 YNFKEQ.

This clonotype came up many times. The rearrangement joins TRBV2 to TRBJ2-7; 7 nucleotides align to TRBD1. The CDR3 is 13 amino acids. From germline, CDR1 is SNHLY and CDR2 FYNNEI. V shed 6 bases and J 6 bases; nucleotides not matched to a gene: 8. Written as DNA, the CDR3 is TGTGCCAGCAGCTCCGGGACAGCAGGCGAGCAGTACTTC. This sequence encodes CASSSGTAGEQYF. The whole variable domain, remainder taken from reference TRBV2 and TRBJ2-7, is EPEVTQTPSHQVTQMGQEVILRCVPISNHLYFYWYRQILGQKVEFLVSFYNNEISEKSEIFDDQFSVERPDGSNFTLKIRSTKLEDSAMYFCASSSGTAGEQYFGPGTRLTVT.

This clonotype was counted ten times or more. The chain joins TRBV20-1 to TRBJ1-6, with a possible D match to TRBD1 (6 bases). Trimming removed 5 bases at V and 9 bases at J, with 23 bases between. This CDR3 contains 16 residues. Germline CDR1 DFQATT, CDR2 SNEGSKA (reference sequence). The CDR3 here is CSAGRGDINLVSPLHF. The CDR3 DNA is TGCAGTGCTGGGCGGGGGGACATCAATTTGGTTTCACCCCTCCACTTT.

This clonotype was seen ten or more times. The rearrangement links TRBV20-1 to TRBJ2-2; the match to TRBD2 covers 11 bases. The CDR3 has 16 residues. Germline CDR1 is DFQATT and CDR2 is SNEGSKA (reference sequence). Trimming at V came to 0 bases and at J to 7 bases, leaving 7 bases not matched to a gene. CDR3 DNA: TGCAGTGCTAGAGATTCCACTAGCGGGGGTCGCGGGGAGCTGTTTTTT. Translation: CSARDSTSGGRGELFF.

In this sample, this clonotype turned up many times. The chain uses TRBV9 and TRBJ2-2; D may correspond to TRBD1 or TRBD2 (6 bases each). CDR1 is SGDLS and CDR2 is YYNGEE in the germline V gene. The CDR3 contains 16 residues. Trimming took 0 bases from V and 6 from J, leaving 15 bases between them. CDR3 loop: CASSVGGAKIPGELFF. The CDR3, as DNA: TGTGCCAGCAGCGTAGGGGGGGCGAAGATTCCCGGGGAGCTGTTTTTT.

This chain joins TRBV19 and TRBJ1-5, with a possible D match to TRBD1 (6 bases). The germline CDR1 and CDR2 sequences are LNHDA and SQIVND (reference sequence). Trimming cost V 4 bases and J 6 bases, with 16 bases left between them. The CDR3 is made up of 15 amino acids. This CDR3 reads CASSKTGTFPQPQHF. The CDR3 bases are TGTGCCAGTAGTAAAACCGGGACATTCCCTCAGCCCCAGCATTTT.

The chain recombines TRBV29-1 with TRBJ1-2; D is perhaps TRBD1 (5 bases). The germline gives CDR1 SQVTM, CDR2 ANQGSEA. Trimming cost V 7 bases and J 4 bases, with 13 bases left between them. The CDR3 runs to 12 residues. This CDR3 is CSAWDPIYGYTF. The CDR3 region has the DNA TGCAGCGCCTGGGACCCAATCTATGGCTACACCTTC.

This clonotype showed up just a few times. The CDR3 region is CASSWGRFGLQETQYF. CDR3 nucleotide sequence: TGTGCCAGCTCCTGGGGGCGGTTTGGGCTCCAAGAGACCCAGTACTTC. J is TRBJ2-5 and V is TRBV25-1, with D possibly being TRBD1 (6 bases). Germline CDR1 and CDR2: MGHDK and SYGVNS. There are 16 residues in the CDR3. Deletions cut 8 bases from V and 1 base from J, with 20 bases between.

This clonotype was detected many times. This may be a read error: a much more frequent sequence differs by one nucleotide. In DNA form, the CDR3 reads TGTGCCAGCAGCTCCCCCAACGAGCAGTACTTC. This gives the protein CASSSPNEQYF. This chain connects TRBV7-9 to TRBJ2-7; D call uncertain. Germline CDR1 reads SEHNR; CDR2 reads FQNEAQ (reference sequence). V was trimmed by 4 bases and J by 5 bases, leaving 6 bases between them. The CDR3 spans 11 residues.

The chain is built from TRBV7-9 and TRBJ1-4; no reliable D call. The CDR3 runs 16 residues. Trimming cost V 7 bases and J 1 base, with 16 bases left between them. Germline V gives CDR1 SEHNR, CDR2 FQNEAQ (reference sequence). The DNA for the CDR3 is TGTGCCAGCAACAGCGGGAAGGGCAGAACTAATGAAAAACTGTTTTTT. Its protein is CASNSGKGRTNEKLFF.

V usage is TRBV4-3 and J usage is TRBJ1-1; 7 bases line up with TRBD1. Germline values: CDR1 LGHNA, CDR2 YSLEER. The V and J ends lost 1 base and 1 base, in that order; junction bases with no gene match: 18. This CDR3 contains 20 residues. CDR3 in amino acids: CASSQAPGNRGGVGNTEAFF. The DNA of the CDR3 is TGCGCCAGCAGCCAAGCTCCTGGCAACAGAGGGGGCGTAGGGAACACTGAAGCTTTCTTT.

Note on this clonotype: This sequence may be a read error, since a much larger clone differs from it by one base. The V call is TRBV7-9, the J call TRBJ2-5; TRBD2 might be the D (5 bases). V was cut by 10 bases and J by 7 bases, with 16 bases left in between. The CDR3 is 12 amino acids. CDR1 is SEHNR, CDR2 FQNEAQ, per germline (reference sequence). Here the CDR3 reads CAIHDKGGTQYF. The CDR3 bases are TGTGCCATCCACGATAAAGGAGGGACCCAGTACTTC.

The chain links TRBV20-1 to TRBJ2-2, with 10 nucleotides matching TRBD2. Germline V gene data show CDR1 as DFQATT and CDR2 as SNEGSKA (reference sequence). The CDR3 runs 13 residues. CDR3 residues: CRTSGANTGELFF. In nucleotides, the CDR3 is TGCAGAACTAGCGGGGCGAACACCGGGGAGCTGTTTTTT.

V gene TRBV5-5 combines with J gene TRBJ1-5; TRBD1 matches at 10 bases. The CDR3 is 18 amino acids. The ends lost 4 bases at V and 2 bases at J; junction bases unmatched: 12. The germline CDR1 and CDR2 sequences are SGHKS and YYEKEE (reference sequence). CDR3 amino acids: CASSPYDRGLLGNQPQHF. CDR3 DNA sequence: TGTGCCAGCAGCCCCTATGACAGGGGGCTCCTCGGCAATCAGCCCCAGCATTTT.

This chain uses TRBV10-3 with TRBJ1-5; TRBD1 matches 10 bases. Germline V gene data show CDR1 as ENHRY and CDR2 as SYGVKD. V shed 5 bases, J shed 11 bases, and the junction held 9 bases outside the gene matches. The CDR3 runs to 14 residues. The DNA of the CDR3 is TGTGCCATCAGTATGACAGGGGGCCAAGAGACCCAGCATTTT. Its protein is CAISMTGGQETQHF.

The genes are TRBV5-1 and TRBJ1-4; D is ambiguous. V was pared by 0 bases and J by 8 bases, with 14 bases between. Per the germline V gene, CDR1 is SGHRS and CDR2 is YFSETQ. This CDR3 has 15 amino acids. CDR3 sequence: CASSLALGNQEKLFF. As DNA, the CDR3 is TGCGCCAGCAGCTTGGCCCTCGGTAATCAGGAAAAACTGTTTTTT.